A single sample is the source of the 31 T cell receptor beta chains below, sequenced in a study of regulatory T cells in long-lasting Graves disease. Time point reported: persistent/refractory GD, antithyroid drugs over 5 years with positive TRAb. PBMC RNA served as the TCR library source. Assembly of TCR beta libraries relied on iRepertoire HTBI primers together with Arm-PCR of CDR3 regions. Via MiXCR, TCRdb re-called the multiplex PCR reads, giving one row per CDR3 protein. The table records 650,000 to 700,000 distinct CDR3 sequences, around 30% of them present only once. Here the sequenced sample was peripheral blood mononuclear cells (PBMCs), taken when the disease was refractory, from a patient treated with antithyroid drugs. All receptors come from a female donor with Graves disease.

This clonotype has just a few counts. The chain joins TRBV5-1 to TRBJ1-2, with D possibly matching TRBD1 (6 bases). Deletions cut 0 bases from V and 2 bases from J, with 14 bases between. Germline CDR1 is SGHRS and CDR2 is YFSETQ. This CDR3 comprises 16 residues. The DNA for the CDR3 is TGCGCCAGCAGCTTGGAGGCCCCGGGGGCCAACTATGGCTACACCTTC. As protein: CASSLEAPGANYGYTF.

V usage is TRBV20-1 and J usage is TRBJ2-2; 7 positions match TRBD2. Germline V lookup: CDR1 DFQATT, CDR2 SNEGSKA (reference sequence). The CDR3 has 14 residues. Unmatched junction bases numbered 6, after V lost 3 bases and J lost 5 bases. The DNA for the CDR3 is TGCAGTGCTAGGGGCGGGAGTTGGACCGGGGAGCTGTTTTTT. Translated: CSARGGSWTGELFF.

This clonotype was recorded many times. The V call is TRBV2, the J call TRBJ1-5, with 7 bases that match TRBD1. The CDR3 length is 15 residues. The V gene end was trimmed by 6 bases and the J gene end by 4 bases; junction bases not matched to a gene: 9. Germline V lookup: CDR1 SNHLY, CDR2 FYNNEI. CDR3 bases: TGTGCCAGCAGGACGGACAGGCAAGGAAATCAGCCCCAGCATTTT. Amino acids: CASRTDRQGNQPQHF. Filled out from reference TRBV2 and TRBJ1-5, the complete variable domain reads EPEVTQTPSHQVTQMGQEVILRCVPISNHLYFYWYRQILGQKVEFLVSFYNNEISEKSEIFDDQFSVERPDGSNFTLKIRSTKLEDSAMYFCASRTDRQGNQPQHFGDGTRLSIL.

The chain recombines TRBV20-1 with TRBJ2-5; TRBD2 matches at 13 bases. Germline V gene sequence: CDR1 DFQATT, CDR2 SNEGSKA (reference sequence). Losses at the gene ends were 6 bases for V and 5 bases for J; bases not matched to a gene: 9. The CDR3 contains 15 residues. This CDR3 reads CSAPRTSGRGETQYF. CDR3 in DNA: TGCAGTGCCCCGAGGACTAGCGGGAGAGGGGAGACCCAGTACTTC.

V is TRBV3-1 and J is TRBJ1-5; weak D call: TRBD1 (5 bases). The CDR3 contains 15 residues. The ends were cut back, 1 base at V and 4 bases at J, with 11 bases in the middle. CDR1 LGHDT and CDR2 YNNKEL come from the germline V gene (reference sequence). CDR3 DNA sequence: TGTGCCAGCAGCCAAGTACCGGCAGGGAATCAGCCCCAGCATTTT. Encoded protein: CASSQVPAGNQPQHF.

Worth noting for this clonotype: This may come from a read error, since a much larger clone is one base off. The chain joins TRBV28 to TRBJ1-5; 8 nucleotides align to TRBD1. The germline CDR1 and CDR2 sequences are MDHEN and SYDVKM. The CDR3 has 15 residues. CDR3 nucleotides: TGTGCCAGCAGTAGGACAGGGTTTAGCAATCAGTCCCAGCATTTT. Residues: CASSRTGFSNQSQHF.

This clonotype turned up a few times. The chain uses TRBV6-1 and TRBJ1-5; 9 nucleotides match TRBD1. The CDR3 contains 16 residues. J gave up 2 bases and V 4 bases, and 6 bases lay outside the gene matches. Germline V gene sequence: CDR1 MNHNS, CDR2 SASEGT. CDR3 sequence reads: CASSGRTGVGNQPQHF. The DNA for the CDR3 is TGTGCCAGCAGTGGCCGGACAGGGGTCGGCAATCAGCCCCAGCATTTT.

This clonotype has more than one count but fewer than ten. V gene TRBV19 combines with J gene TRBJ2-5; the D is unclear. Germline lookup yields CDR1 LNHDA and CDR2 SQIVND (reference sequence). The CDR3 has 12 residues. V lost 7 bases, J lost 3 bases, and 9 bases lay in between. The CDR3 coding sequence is TGTGCCAGTATAACGGTGGAAGAGACCCAGTACTTC. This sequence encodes CASITVEETQYF. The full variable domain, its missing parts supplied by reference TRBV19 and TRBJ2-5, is DGGITQSPKYLFRKEGQNVTLSCEQNLNHDAMYWYRQDPGQGLRLIYYSQIVNDFQKGDIAEGYSVSREKKESFPLTVTSAQKNPTAFYLCASITVEETQYFGPGTRLLVL.

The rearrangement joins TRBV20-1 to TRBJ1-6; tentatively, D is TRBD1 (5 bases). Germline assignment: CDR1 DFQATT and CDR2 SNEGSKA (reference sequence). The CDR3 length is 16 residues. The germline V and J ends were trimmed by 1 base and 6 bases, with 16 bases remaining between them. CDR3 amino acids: CSARAGAQGGNSPLHF. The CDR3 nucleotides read TGCAGTGCTAGAGCCGGGGCCCAGGGAGGTAATTCACCCCTCCACTTT.

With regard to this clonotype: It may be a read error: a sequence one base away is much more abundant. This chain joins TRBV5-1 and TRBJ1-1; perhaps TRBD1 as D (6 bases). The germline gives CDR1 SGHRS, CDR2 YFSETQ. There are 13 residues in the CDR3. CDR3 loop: CASSLFRGAEAVF. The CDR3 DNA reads TGCGCCAGCAGCTTGTTCAGGGGCGCTGAAGCTGTCTTT.

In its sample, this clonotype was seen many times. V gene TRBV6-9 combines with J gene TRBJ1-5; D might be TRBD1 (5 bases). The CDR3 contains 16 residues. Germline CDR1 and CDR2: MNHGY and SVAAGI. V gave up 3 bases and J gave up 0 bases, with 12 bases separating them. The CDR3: CASSYSTGYSNQPQHF. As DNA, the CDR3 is TGTGCCAGCAGTTACTCCACAGGCTATAGCAATCAGCCCCAGCATTTT.

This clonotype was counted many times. The CDR3 sequence: CASSTGFSPLHF. Written as DNA, the CDR3 is TGTGCCAGCAGTACAGGGTTTTCACCCCTCCACTTT. The V and J genes are TRBV12-3 or TRBV12-4 and TRBJ1-6, with a weak D call TRBD1 (6 bases). Trimming left V 5 bases short and J 9 bases short, with 8 bases between. The CDR3 runs to 12 residues.

This CDR3 is CSADGSYEQYF. The DNA of the CDR3 is TGCAGTGCAGACGGATCCTACGAGCAGTACTTC. This chain joins TRBV20-1 and TRBJ2-7; no clear D gene. The CDR3 extends over 11 amino acids. The V gene's germline CDR1 is DFQATT and CDR2 SNEGSKA (reference sequence). With 6 bases removed from V and 1 base from J, the gap between germline ends came to 7 bases.

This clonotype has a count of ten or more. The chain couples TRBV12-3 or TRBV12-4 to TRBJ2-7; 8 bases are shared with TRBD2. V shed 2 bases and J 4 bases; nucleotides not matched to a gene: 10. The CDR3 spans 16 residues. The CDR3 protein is CASSLYSGGPKYEQYF. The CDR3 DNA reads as TGTGCCAGCAGTTTATATTCGGGAGGGCCGAAATACGAGCAGTACTTC.

Here the CDR3 DNA reads TGCAGTGCTAGAGCCGCCGGGACGGCAGGAAACACCATATATTTT. Amino acid sequence: CSARAAGTAGNTIYF. The gene calls are TRBV20-1 and TRBJ1-3, with D perhaps matching TRBD1 (5 bases). The V end lost 1 base, the J end lost 4 bases, and 14 bases lay between the germline ends. CDR1 and CDR2 from the germline V gene are DFQATT and SNEGSKA (reference sequence). The CDR3 runs 15 residues.

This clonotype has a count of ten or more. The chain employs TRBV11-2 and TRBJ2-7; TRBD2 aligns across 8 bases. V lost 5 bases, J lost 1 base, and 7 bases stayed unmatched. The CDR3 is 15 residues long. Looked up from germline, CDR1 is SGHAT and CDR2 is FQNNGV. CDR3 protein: CASSPIAGISYEQYF. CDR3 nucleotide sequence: TGTGCCAGCAGCCCTATAGCGGGAATTTCCTACGAGCAGTACTTC.

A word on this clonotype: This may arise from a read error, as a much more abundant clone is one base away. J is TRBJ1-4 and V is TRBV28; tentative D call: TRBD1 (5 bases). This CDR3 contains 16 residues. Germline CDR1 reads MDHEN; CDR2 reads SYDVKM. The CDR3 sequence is CANSLWGSGLEEKLFF. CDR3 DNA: TGTGCCAACAGTTTATGGGGTTCAGGGTTAGAGGAAAAACTGTTTTTT. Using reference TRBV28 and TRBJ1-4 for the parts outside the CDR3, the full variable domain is DVKVTQSSRYLVKRTGEKVFLECVQDMDHENMFWYRQDPGLGLRLIYFSYDVKMKEKGDIPEGYSVSREKKERFSLILESASTNQTSMYLCANSLWGSGLEEKLFFGSGTQLSVL.

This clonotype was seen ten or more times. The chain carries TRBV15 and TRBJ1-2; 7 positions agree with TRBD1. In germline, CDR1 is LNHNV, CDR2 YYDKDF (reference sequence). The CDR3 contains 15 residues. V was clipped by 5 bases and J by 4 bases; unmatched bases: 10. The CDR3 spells CATSPRQGRIYGYTF. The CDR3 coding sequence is TGTGCCACCAGCCCGCGACAGGGACGGATCTATGGCTACACCTTC.

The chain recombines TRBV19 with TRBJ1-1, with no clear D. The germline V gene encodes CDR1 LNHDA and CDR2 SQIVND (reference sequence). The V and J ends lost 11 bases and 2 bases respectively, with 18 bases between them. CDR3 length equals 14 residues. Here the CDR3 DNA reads TGTGCCTCCACTCGGCCGGGAATAAACACTGAAGCTTTCTTT. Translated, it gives CASTRPGINTEAFF.

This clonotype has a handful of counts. CDR3 in DNA: TGTGCCAGCAGTTTCAGGACGTTAACACAAAATGGCTACACCTTC. Its translation: CASSFRTLTQNGYTF. The V call is TRBV6-9, the J call TRBJ1-2; no clear D gene. In germline, CDR1 is MNHGY, CDR2 SVAAGI. Trimming removed 4 bases from V and 6 bases from J, with 18 bases in between. The CDR3 is 15 residues long.

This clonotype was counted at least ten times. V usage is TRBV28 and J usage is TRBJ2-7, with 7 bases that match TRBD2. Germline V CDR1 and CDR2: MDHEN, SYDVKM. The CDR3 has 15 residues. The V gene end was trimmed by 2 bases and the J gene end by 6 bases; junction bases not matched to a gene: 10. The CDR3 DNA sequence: TGTGCCAGCAGTTTAAGAGGCAGCGGGACGGGCGAGCAGTACTTC. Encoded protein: CASSLRGSGTGEQYF.

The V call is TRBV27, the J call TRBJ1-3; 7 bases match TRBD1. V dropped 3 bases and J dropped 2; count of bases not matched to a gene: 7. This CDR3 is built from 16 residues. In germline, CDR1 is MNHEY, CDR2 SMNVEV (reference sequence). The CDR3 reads CASSLKGQLAGNTIYF. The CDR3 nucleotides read TGTGCCAGCAGTTTGAAGGGACAGCTCGCTGGAAACACCATATATTTT.

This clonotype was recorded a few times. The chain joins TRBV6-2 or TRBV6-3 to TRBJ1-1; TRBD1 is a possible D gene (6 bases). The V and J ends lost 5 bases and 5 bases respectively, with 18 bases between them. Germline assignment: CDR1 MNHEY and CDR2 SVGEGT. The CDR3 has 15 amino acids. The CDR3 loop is CASSERWGGSTEAFF. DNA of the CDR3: TGTGCCAGCAGTGAACGGTGGGGGGGCAGTACTGAAGCTTTCTTT.

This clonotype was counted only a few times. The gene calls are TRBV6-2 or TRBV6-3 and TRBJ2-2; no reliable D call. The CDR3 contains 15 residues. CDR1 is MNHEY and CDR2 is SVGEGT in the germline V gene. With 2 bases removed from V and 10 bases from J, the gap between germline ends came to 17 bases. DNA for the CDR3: TGTGCCAGCAGTTACGGCGGCCTCGGAGCTGTGGAGCTGTTTTTT. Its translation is CASSYGGLGAVELFF.

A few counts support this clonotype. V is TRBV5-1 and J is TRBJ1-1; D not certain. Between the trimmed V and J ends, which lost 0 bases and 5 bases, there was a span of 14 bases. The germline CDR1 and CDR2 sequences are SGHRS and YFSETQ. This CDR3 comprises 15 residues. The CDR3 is CASSLAATTGTEAFF. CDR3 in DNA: TGCGCCAGCAGCTTGGCCGCGACAACGGGGACTGAAGCTTTCTTT. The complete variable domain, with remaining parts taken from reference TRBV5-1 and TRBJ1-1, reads KAGVTQTPRYLIKTRGQQVTLSCSPISGHRSVSWYQQTPGQGLQFLFEYFSETQRNKGNFPGRFSGRQFSNSRSEMNVSTLELGDSALYLCASSLAATTGTEAFFGQGTRLTVV.

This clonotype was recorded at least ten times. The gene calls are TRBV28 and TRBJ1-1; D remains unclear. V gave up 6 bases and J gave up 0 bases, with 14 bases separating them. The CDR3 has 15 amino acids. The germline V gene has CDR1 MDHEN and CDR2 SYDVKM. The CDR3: CASSNFGNMNTEAFF. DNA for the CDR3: TGTGCCAGCAGCAATTTTGGGAACATGAACACTGAAGCTTTCTTT. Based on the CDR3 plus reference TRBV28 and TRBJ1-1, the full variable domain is DVKVTQSSRYLVKRTGEKVFLECVQDMDHENMFWYRQDPGLGLRLIYFSYDVKMKEKGDIPEGYSVSREKKERFSLILESASTNQTSMYLCASSNFGNMNTEAFFGQGTRLTVV.

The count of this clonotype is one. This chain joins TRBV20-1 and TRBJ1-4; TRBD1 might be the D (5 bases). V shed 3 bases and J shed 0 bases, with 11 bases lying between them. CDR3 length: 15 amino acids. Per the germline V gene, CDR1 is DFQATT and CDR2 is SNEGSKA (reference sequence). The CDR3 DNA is TGCAGTGCTAGTCAGGGAACTGCAACTAATGAAAAACTGTTTTTT. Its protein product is CSASQGTATNEKLFF.

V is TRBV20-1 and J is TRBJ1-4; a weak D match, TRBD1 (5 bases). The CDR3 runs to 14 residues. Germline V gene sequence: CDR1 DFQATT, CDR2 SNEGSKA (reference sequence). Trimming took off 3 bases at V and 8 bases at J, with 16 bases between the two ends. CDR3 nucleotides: TGCAGTGCTAGCGAACCTCGGGGGGACGAAAAACTGTTTTTT. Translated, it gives CSASEPRGDEKLFF.

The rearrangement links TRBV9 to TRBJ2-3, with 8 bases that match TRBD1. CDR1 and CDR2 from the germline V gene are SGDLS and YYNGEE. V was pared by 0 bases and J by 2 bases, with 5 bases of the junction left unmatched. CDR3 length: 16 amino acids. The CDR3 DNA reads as TGTGCCAGCAGCGTAGCAGGCAGGGGGCACACAGATACGCAGTATTTT. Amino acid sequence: CASSVAGRGHTDTQYF. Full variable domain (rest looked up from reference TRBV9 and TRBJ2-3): DSGVTQTPKHLITATGQRVTLRCSPRSGDLSVYWYQQSLDQGLQFLIQYYNGEERAKGNILERFSAQQFPDLHSELNLSSLELGDSALYFCASSVAGRGHTDTQYFGPGTRLTVL.

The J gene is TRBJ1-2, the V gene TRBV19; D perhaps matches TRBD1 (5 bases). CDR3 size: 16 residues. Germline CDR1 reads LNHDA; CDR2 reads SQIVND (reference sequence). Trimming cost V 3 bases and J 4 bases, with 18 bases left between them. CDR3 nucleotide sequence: TGTGCCAGTAGTATCGTCGAGGGGTCCTTTACCTATGGCTACACCTTC. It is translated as CASSIVEGSFTYGYTF.

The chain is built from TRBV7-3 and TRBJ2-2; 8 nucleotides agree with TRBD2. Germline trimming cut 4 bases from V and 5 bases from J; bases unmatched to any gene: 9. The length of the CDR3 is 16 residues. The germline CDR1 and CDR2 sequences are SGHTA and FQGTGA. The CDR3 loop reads CASSSPLREDTGELFF. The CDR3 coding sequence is TGTGCCAGCAGCTCGCCGTTGCGGGAGGATACCGGGGAGCTGTTTTTT.